A single T cell receptor (beta chain) is shown here with its context. Its antigen remains unidentified. The CDR3 consists of 12 residues. Per germline, CDR1 SGDLS and CDR2 YYNGEE. The germline V and J ends were trimmed by 4 bases and 5 bases, with 9 bases remaining between them. This record comes from a study of cytomegalovirus exposure and HLA in healthy donors. The study, taken as a whole, reports: HLA-A and HLA-B allele assignments for most subjects were reportedly predicted accurately using TCR beta sequences. Indistinguishable V segments, including TRBV6-2 and TRBV6-3, were excluded. The study flagged around 160 TCR beta chains as cytomegalovirus-associated.

Primers for the PCR totalled 60 Vbeta and 13 Jbeta. Assay: immunoSEQ multiplex PCR; the TCRdb copy retains only in-frame clones and omits some. This table has more than 40,000 clones, about 85% appearing once. The specimen sequenced was PBMCs. The TCR was taken from a man over 45 in good health and CMV-seronegative. The rearrangement joins TRBV9 to TRBJ2-5; maybe TRBD2 (7 bases). DNA of the CDR3: TGTGCCAGCAGCAGGGGGGGGGAGACCCAGTACTTC. This sequence encodes CASSRGGETQYF.